These 30 T cell receptor beta chains originate from one sample sequenced in a study of response to subunit inactivated influenza vaccine. TCRdb ran MiXCR on the RT-PCR reads and lists one entry per CDR3 protein. The sample holds approximately 530,000 distinct CDR3 sequences, more than 7% seen once. This specimen consisted of PBMCs from blood, obtained approximately 25 months after vaccination. These receptors were obtained from a man between 45 and 75 years old who received an inactivated influenza vaccine.

This clonotype was observed at least ten times. The rearrangement links TRBV12-3 or TRBV12-4 to TRBJ1-5; perhaps TRBD1 as D (6 bases). Trimming stripped 3 bases from V and 7 bases from J, with 13 bases between. CDR3 length: 14 amino acids. CDR3 region: CASSLQGLRQPQHF. As DNA, the CDR3 is TGTGCCAGCAGTTTGCAGGGGCTGAGGCAGCCCCAGCATTTT.

This clonotype showed up many times. The chain combines TRBV5-1 with TRBJ2-2; D not certain. The CDR3 covers 14 residues. The ends were cut back, 4 bases at V and 4 bases at J, with 11 bases in the middle. Per the germline V gene, CDR1 is SGHRS and CDR2 is YFSETQ. CDR3 DNA sequence: TGCGCCAGCAGCGCCGGACGGTTCACCGGGGAGCTGTTTTTT. The encoded protein is CASSAGRFTGELFF.

This clonotype was recorded a few times. V gene TRBV6-1 combines with J gene TRBJ2-3, with 8 bases identical to TRBD2. The CDR3 has 18 residues. The J segment lost 0 bases and the V segment lost 4 bases, leaving 12 bases of the junction unmatched. Germline CDR1 MNHNS, CDR2 SASEGT. CDR3 sequence: CASSATRLERESTDTQYF. In DNA form, the CDR3 reads TGTGCCAGCAGTGCGACCCGTCTGGAGCGGGAGAGCACAGATACGCAGTATTTT.

V usage is TRBV7-2 and J usage is TRBJ2-4; D is possibly TRBD2 (5 bases). CDR3 size: 17 residues. CDR1 is SGHTA and CDR2 is FQGNSA in the germline V gene. The V gene lost 5 bases and the J gene lost 1 base, with 18 bases spanning the gap. CDR3 sequence (DNA): TGTGCCAGCAGCACACCTCGAGGGATCGAGGCCAAAAACATTCAGTACTTC. Amino acid sequence: CASSTPRGIEAKNIQYF.

The V call is TRBV24-1, the J call TRBJ2-1, with unresolved D. This CDR3 has 15 amino acids. Per the germline V gene, CDR1 is KGHDR and CDR2 is SFDVKD. The germline V and J ends were trimmed by 11 bases and 7 bases, with 23 bases remaining between them. The chain's CDR3 is CANPRRAILWNEQFF. The CDR3 bases are TGTGCCAACCCGCGCCGGGCCATACTTTGGAATGAGCAGTTCTTC.

The chain uses TRBV6-1 and TRBJ1-1; 9 bases match TRBD1. Germline V gene lookup returns CDR1 MNHNS and CDR2 SASEGT. CDR3 size: 15 residues. V lost 6 bases to trimming and J lost 0 bases; unmatched junction nucleotides: 5. This CDR3 is CASRPNRGLNTEAFF. CDR3 DNA: TGTGCCAGCAGGCCGAACAGGGGGCTGAACACTGAAGCTTTCTTT.

This clonotype came up a few times. The V and J genes are TRBV7-2 and TRBJ1-6, with D unclear. Trimming pared 1 base from V and 14 bases from J, leaving 9 bases between. This CDR3 is 12 amino acids long. The V gene's germline CDR1 is SGHTA and CDR2 FQGNSA. The CDR3: CASSLEASSLHF. CDR3 nucleotides: TGTGCCAGCAGCTTAGAGGCATCGTCCCTCCACTTT.

CDR3 sequence reads: CATSRSQGQQETQYF. The CDR3 DNA reads as TGTGCCACCAGCAGATCCCAGGGACAACAAGAGACCCAGTACTTC. This chain links TRBV15 with TRBJ2-5; D is possibly TRBD1 (6 bases). V shed 2 bases and J shed 2 bases, with 12 bases lying between them. Germline CDR1 reads LNHNV; CDR2 reads YYDKDF (reference sequence). This CDR3 has 15 residues. Drawing the rest from reference TRBV15 and TRBJ2-5, the complete variable domain is DAMVIQNPRYQVTQFGKPVTLSCSQTLNHNVMYWYQQKSSQAPKLLFHYYDKDFNNEADTPDNFQSRRPNTSFCFLDIRSPGLGDTAMYLCATSRSQGQQETQYFGPGTRLLVL.

The chain recombines TRBV6-5 with TRBJ2-1, with 9 positions matching TRBD2. The CDR3 extends over 16 amino acids. The germline V gene has CDR1 MNHEY and CDR2 SVGAGI. The V and J ends lost 0 bases and 4 bases, in that order; junction bases with no gene match: 4. The CDR3 region is CASSYSTSGKYNEQFF. CDR3 in DNA: TGTGCCAGCAGTTACTCGACTAGCGGAAAGTACAATGAGCAGTTCTTC.

This clonotype has ten or more counts. The chain couples TRBV30 to TRBJ1-1; D might be TRBD1 (6 bases). The germline V gene encodes CDR1 GTSNPN and CDR2 SVGIG (reference sequence). The ends were cut back, 3 bases at V and 4 bases at J, with 15 bases in the middle. There are 14 residues in the CDR3. CDR3 DNA: TGTGCCTGGAGGTATTATCGGGGGCGCACTGAAGCTTTCTTT. Translation: CAWRYYRGRTEAFF.

This clonotype was seen a few times. This chain links TRBV12-3 or TRBV12-4 with TRBJ2-7, with a weak D call TRBD1 (6 bases). V lost 5 bases to trimming and J lost 0 bases, with 11 bases between them. There are 14 residues in the CDR3. In DNA, the CDR3 is TGTGCCAGCAGTAGACAGGAGATCTCCTACGAGCAGTACTTC. As protein: CASSRQEISYEQYF.

The J gene is TRBJ2-1, the V gene TRBV12-3 or TRBV12-4; 13 nucleotides match TRBD2. V lost 5 bases to trimming and J lost 7 bases; unmatched junction nucleotides: 5. CDR3 length: 15 residues. The CDR3 nucleotides are TGTGCCAGCAGTGTACTAGCGGGGGGGCCGAATGAGCAGTTCTTC. It codes for CASSVLAGGPNEQFF.

V gene TRBV5-5 combines with J gene TRBJ1-6; D unresolved. Trimming left V 1 base short and J 6 bases short, with 11 bases between. Germline V gives CDR1 SGHKS, CDR2 YYEKEE (reference sequence). The CDR3 extends over 15 amino acids. The CDR3 loop is CASSLTGYSNSPLHF. For the CDR3, the DNA is TGTGCCAGCAGCTTGACGGGGTATAGTAATTCACCCCTCCACTTT. Complete variable domain (other parts from reference TRBV5-5 and TRBJ1-6): DAGVTQSPTHLIKTRGQQVTLRCSPISGHKSVSWYQQVLGQGPQFIFQYYEKEERGRGNFPDRFSARQFPNYSSELNVNALLLGDSALYLCASSLTGYSNSPLHFGNGTRLTVT.

This clonotype was seen a few times. The chain is built from TRBV7-9 and TRBJ2-2; D call uncertain. Germline V gene data show CDR1 as SEHNR and CDR2 as FQNEAQ (reference sequence). V was shortened by 3 bases and J by 3 bases, with 17 bases between the two germline ends. The CDR3 is made up of 17 amino acids. The CDR3 is CASSFVPVLADTGELFF. For the CDR3, the DNA is TGTGCCAGCAGCTTTGTTCCAGTCCTCGCGGACACCGGGGAGCTGTTTTTT.

This clonotype was seen at least ten times. V gene TRBV5-1 combines with J gene TRBJ1-2; no reliable D call. In germline, CDR1 is SGHRS, CDR2 YFSETQ. Trimming took 0 bases from V and 8 from J, leaving 11 bases between them. CDR3 length: 13 residues. The CDR3, as DNA: TGCGCCAGCAGCTTGGGAGTCCCGGAGGGCTACACCTTC. It encodes CASSLGVPEGYTF.

This clonotype has a handful of counts. CDR3 nucleotide sequence: TGTGCCAGCCGACAGGGGAGCTCCTACGAGCAGTACTTC. This sequence encodes CASRQGSSYEQYF. The chain links TRBV28 to TRBJ2-7; 8 bases are a match to TRBD1. J gave up 0 bases and V 8 bases, and 3 bases lay outside the gene matches. The germline gives CDR1 MDHEN, CDR2 SYDVKM. The CDR3 extends over 13 amino acids.

The chain has TRBV20-1 and TRBJ2-6; D is uncertain. Trimming left V 2 bases short and J 0 bases short, with 8 bases between. CDR1 and CDR2 (germline): DFQATT, SNEGSKA (reference sequence). The CDR3 spans 15 residues. Here the CDR3 DNA reads TGCAGTGCTAGACCTGACAACTCTGGGGCCAACGTCCTGACTTTC. This codes for CSARPDNSGANVLTF.

This clonotype came up a few times. The chain employs TRBV20-1 and TRBJ2-1; maybe TRBD2 (5 bases). The CDR3 loop spans 13 amino acids. The V end was cut by 7 bases, the J end by 1 base, with 11 bases between. Germline V gene data show CDR1 as DFQATT and CDR2 as SNEGSKA (reference sequence). The CDR3 sequence: CSGIPGSYNEQFF. The CDR3 coding sequence is TGCAGTGGGATTCCGGGATCCTACAATGAGCAGTTCTTC.

This clonotype was recorded at least ten times. The rearrangement uses TRBV7-9 and TRBJ1-4; TRBD1 matches 11 bases. Trimming at V came to 5 bases and at J to 3 bases, leaving 8 bases not matched to a gene. The germline V gene encodes CDR1 SEHNR and CDR2 FQNEAQ (reference sequence). The CDR3 loop spans 17 amino acids. This chain's CDR3 is CASSLWTGGRANEKLFF. As DNA, the CDR3 is TGTGCCAGCAGCCTCTGGACAGGGGGCAGGGCTAATGAAAAACTGTTTTTT.

Concerning this clonotype: This clone may be a read error of a much larger clone one base away. The chain carries TRBV9 and TRBJ2-1, with D possibly being TRBD2 (6 bases). Germline V gene sequence: CDR1 SGDLS, CDR2 YYNGEE. The CDR3 has 14 amino acids. The CDR3 reads CAGSPPGGYNEQFF. The CDR3 bases are TGTGCCGGCAGCCCCCCAGGAGGGTACAATGAGCAGTTCTTC.

The V gene is TRBV5-1, the J gene TRBJ2-7; D unresolved. Trimming took 0 bases from V and 1 from J, leaving 11 bases between them. This CDR3 spans 15 amino acids. CDR1 and CDR2 from the germline V gene are SGHRS and YFSETQ. The CDR3 DNA follows: TGCGCCAGCAGCTTGGCACGACCCCGTTCCTACGAGCAGTACTTC. This sequence encodes CASSLARPRSYEQYF.

This rearrangement joins TRBV19 to TRBJ2-7; 7 bases align to TRBD2. There are 13 residues in the CDR3. V was clipped by 5 bases and J by 6 bases; unmatched bases: 7. Germline CDR1 is LNHDA and CDR2 is SQIVND (reference sequence). The CDR3 region has the DNA TGTGCCAGTAGTGCGGGACTACTGTTCGAGCAGTACTTC. Encoded protein: CASSAGLLFEQYF.

This clonotype was counted only a few times. The CDR3 DNA follows: TGTGCCAGCAGTAACCGCCGGGACAGGGCGGATTATTTT. Amino acids: CASSNRRDRADYF. The chain couples TRBV12-3 or TRBV12-4 to TRBJ2-3; 9 bases align to TRBD1. The CDR3 sequence is 13 residues long. The V segment lost 5 bases and the J segment 15 bases; nucleotides outside the gene matches: 12.

This clonotype was counted at least ten times. The chain carries TRBV20-1 and TRBJ1-6, with TRBD1 matching over 8 bases. This CDR3 is 17 amino acids long. V trimming: 1 base; J trimming: 0 bases; junction bases outside the gene matches: 5. Germline lookup yields CDR1 DFQATT and CDR2 SNEGSKA (reference sequence). The CDR3 coding sequence is TGCAGTGCTAGAGCTCGGACAGGGAGCTCCTATAATTCACCCCTCCACTTT. Residues: CSARARTGSSYNSPLHF.

This clonotype was detected only a few times. The chain links TRBV11-2 to TRBJ2-5; no clear D gene. The V and J ends lost 6 bases and 1 base respectively, with 12 bases between them. CDR1 and CDR2 from the germline V gene are SGHAT and FQNNGV. The CDR3 spans 14 residues. CDR3 in DNA: TGTGCCAGCAGACCTGGGTGGGGCCAAGAGACCCAGTACTTC. Its translation: CASRPGWGQETQYF. The full variable domain, completed using reference TRBV11-2 and TRBJ2-5, is EAGVAQSPRYKIIEKRQSVAFWCNPISGHATLYWYQQILGQGPKLLIQFQNNGVVDDSQLPKDRFSAERLKGVDSTLKIQPAKLEDSAVYLCASRPGWGQETQYFGPGTRLLVL.

The V and J genes are TRBV5-1 and TRBJ1-2; TRBD1 matches 8 bases. The CDR3 loop spans 11 amino acids. V was clipped by 8 bases and J by 6 bases; unmatched bases: 3. Germline lookup yields CDR1 SGHRS and CDR2 YFSETQ. CDR3: CASTGGNGYTF. In DNA, the CDR3 is TGCGCCAGTACAGGGGGTAATGGCTACACCTTC.

The gene calls are TRBV12-3 or TRBV12-4 and TRBJ2-1; D unclear. CDR3 length: 15 residues. Trimming removed 5 bases from V and 4 bases from J, with 15 bases in between. The CDR3: CASSHVEHQYNEQFF. CDR3 sequence (DNA): TGTGCCAGCAGTCATGTCGAGCACCAATACAATGAGCAGTTCTTC.

The sample holds many counts of this clonotype. The chain is built from TRBV30 and TRBJ1-1; D possibly corresponds to TRBD1 (5 bases). The V gene lost 2 bases and the J gene lost 4 bases, with 17 bases spanning the gap. The germline gives CDR1 GTSNPN, CDR2 SVGIG (reference sequence). The CDR3 contains 15 residues. CDR3 residues: CAWSPGPGRGTEAFF. CDR3 in DNA: TGTGCCTGGAGTCCGGGACCAGGACGCGGCACTGAAGCTTTCTTT.

The chain uses TRBV21-1 and TRBJ2-6; the D call TRBD2 from the table was never checked on the DNA. TRBV21-1 counts as a pseudogene. The CDR3 spans 21 residues. The CDR3 sequence is CASSKVEGRLAGLSGANVLTF. The CDR3, as DNA: TGTGCCAGCAGCAAAGTCGAGGGGAGACTAGCGGGACTATCTGGGGCCAACGTCCTGACTTTC.

This clonotype was recorded many times. The chain is built from TRBV10-3 and TRBJ2-5; D is unclear. The CDR3 totals 13 residues. V was shortened by 2 bases and J by 1 base, with 5 bases between the two germline ends. Germline V gene sequence: CDR1 ENHRY, CDR2 SYGVKD. The CDR3 DNA follows: TGTGCCATCAGTGAGACTTCCCAAGAGACCCAGTACTTC. It codes for CAISETSQETQYF.